This T cell receptor beta chain comes out of a study of T cell responses to AZD1222 COVID-19 vaccine (dated by TCRdb to 2020 to 2023). The study in broad terms: A total of under 250 trial participants underwent TCR sequencing, of whom roughly 210 had received two doses of AZD1222 and 26 had received two doses of the MenACWY control vaccine. Trial participants were enrolled by age into subgroups of 18-55, 56-69 and 70-plus years, and roughly 150, 30 and 60 TCR-sequenced participants, respectively, were included in these subgroups.

The CDR3 regions of human TCRbeta chains were subjected to immunosequencing. On the authors' methods: TCRs in the repertoires were matched against a reference library of SARS-CoV-2-specific TCRs that had been generated with the MIRA antigen-specificity platform. Breadth was defined as the fraction of unique TCRs that were SARS-CoV-2-associated, and depth was defined as the fraction of total T cells that were SARS-CoV-2-associated. Each spike-specific TCR was assigned to its reactive spike region and to a CD4 or CD8 class using the MIRA data. Log10-transformed breadth and depth values were compared by one-way ANOVA with Sidak's multiple comparisons tests. TCRdb's version of the immuneACCESS table is confined to in-frame rearrangements and falls short of the full clone set. An unresolved V gene accounts for under half of the shortfall where checked; the remainder is of unknown origin. The DNA gave D and trimming, while V, J and clone size come from that table. Here the sample has some 140,000 clones; 80% to 90% occur a single time. The leading ten clones occupy roughly a tenth of the sample.

The paper as a whole reports these results and caveats: Participants were mostly white British and included more females than males, and it was suggested by the authors that clonal diversity may have been underestimated. Reportedly, close to half of the unique spike-specific TCRs recognized epitopes lying outside the regions that are mutated in the B.1.351 and B.1.1.7 variants. The 56-69-year group was small, and its depth increase did not reach significance, likely because of low power. Spike-specific TCR breadth and depth rose significantly after two AZD1222 doses compared with day 0 and with MenACWY recipients. Only five to seven AZD1222 recipients were SARS-CoV-2 seropositive at baseline, limiting conclusions about previously exposed vaccinees. Because no samples from the day 14 peak response were available, repertoires could be characterized only after the peak T cell response. CD4 TCRs associated with the vaccine covered the entire spike protein, and the dominant responses were in regions 160-218 and 743-854.

Interpreted using the paper, the time point label stands for: about 28 days (+/-7) after the second vaccine dose. AZD1222 recipients whose second dose came at about 4 weeks and those whose second dose came at about 12 weeks were combined into one group, since spike-specific TCR depth and breadth did not differ between the two schedules. Samples from vaccinated people were obtained from the UK trials COV001 and COV002, which included a single-blind randomized controlled phase 2/3 trial of AZD1222 (ChAdOx1 nCoV-19) in healthy adults. For TCRbeta chain sequencing, PBMC samples were collected from trial participants at day 0 and at day 28 after the second dose. Regarding this clone: Its antigen target is currently unknown. No much larger clone exists at a distance of one base, and base qualities are not known.

V lost 9 bases and J lost 5 bases, and the count of bases not matched to a germline gene is 7. CDR1 and CDR2 are drawn from the germline V gene: WSHSY, SAAADI. The CDR3 sequence holds 13 residues, the cysteine and phenylalanine included. Of all the DNA, just the CDR3 is kept, 39 bases in frame from base 1. This sequence uses TRBV10-2 and TRBJ2-1, and TRBD2 aligns with 7 junction nucleotides. The TCR originated in an adult who received the AZD1222 COVID-19 vaccine. This sample comprised peripheral blood, obtained 28 days after the second AZD1222 dose. The nucleotides are TGCGCCAGTGGGGCTAGCGGAGACAATGAGCAGTTCTTC. Protein translation: CASGASGDNEQFF.